This T cell receptor (beta chain) was sequenced in a study of shared clonotypes between healthy human individuals (dated by TCRdb to the early 2020s). For the wider study: The cohort comprised two women and three men aged 18 to 49 years. Libraries were prepared and TCR repertoires were sequenced by different laboratories using diverse techniques, in order to increase sequencing depth and limit assay-specific biases. To estimate repertoire size and how much clonotypes are shared between individuals, the study performed deep sequencing of blood TCR repertoires from a handful of healthy adults. Between about 0.9 and 8.9 billion PBMCs per donor were obtained by leukapheresis. What the study reported, not specific to this receptor: Based on pairwise subsampling, the degree of clonotype sharing among donors was expected to be affected by sequencing depth. The genetic and exposure-history diversity represented was limited by the small number of donors. Only blood was sampled, and tissue TCR repertoires likely differ from those in blood.

The donors were healthy, HIV-negative adults who had no recently reported acute infections or vaccinations. All donors were Caucasian adults living in Nashville, Tennessee, USA. In the unsorted samples, some 100 million PBMCs were counted, and genomic DNA was extracted using the QIAamp DNA Blood Mini kit. After blood collection by leukapheresis, PBMCs were isolated using Ficoll-Histopaque density gradient centrifugation and then cryopreserved in the vapor phase of liquid nitrogen. From cysteine to phenylalanine, the CDR3 is 15 amino acids long. The only DNA kept is the CDR3, 45 bases in frame from the first base. CDR1 and CDR2, per the germline V gene, are KGHSH and LQKENI. Trimming removed 0 bases from V and 0 bases from J, leaving 6 bases between the germline ends. Note on this clone: This clone's antigen is unknown. Per-nucleotide qualities are absent, and no much larger clonotype sits a single base away.

TCR CDR3 regions were amplified from genomic DNA by multiplex PCR using the deep immunoSEQ assay. Extracted genomic DNA from each cell subset was spread evenly across all wells of several immunoSEQ 96-well plates, with each plate serving as a replicate. For unsorted PBMC, around 310 ng of genomic DNA, equivalent to approximately 28,000 T cell genomes, went into each replicate PCR. Ten immunoSEQ deep assay plates were used to sequence the unsorted PBMC genomic DNA. Purified libraries were quantified with a Qubit 3.0 fluorometer, sized on a Bioanalyzer 2100, and re-quantified with the KAPA Library Quantification kit. Every immunoSEQ 96-well plate was sequenced on a separate single-read 150-cycle Illumina NextSeq 550 flow cell. As for the original processing: Because only junctional sequences without quality scores were contained in the immunoSEQ output, filtering matching that applied to full-length reads could not be performed. To assign V/J genes and CDR3, sequences were annotated against IMGT germline references using PyIR, a Python wrapper for IgBLAST v1.9. Reads were removed for weak V/J assignments (E-value above 1e-6), missing CDR3, stop codons, out-of-frame junctions, or ambiguous translated residues. V3J clonotypes were defined by identical inferred V gene, J gene, and CDR3 amino acid sequence. To compute the percentage overlap between repertoires, the number of shared unique clonotypes was divided by the size of the smaller repertoire. Repertoire richness was assessed with RTK rarefaction, the Chao1 estimator, and Recon v2.1 estimates of unobserved clonotypes. TCRdb limited this immuneACCESS table to in-frame rearrangements with V and J called. A share of clones is missing; checked studies link under half to unresolved V genes, and the rest is unexplained. V and J calls and clone size come straight from that table; D and trimming were deduced from the DNA. This sample comprises some 530,000 clones, more than 65% of them detected only once. More than 9.5% of the sample comes from the top ten.

The source of this sequence is a woman in her thirties or forties in good health. Some clones in this sample may be carry-over from other donors' samples. The V and J genes are TRBV18 and TRBJ1-3; the D gene remains uncertain. The sequenced material came from PBMCs. The nucleotides are TGTGCCAGCTCACCACCGGTGTTCTCTGGAAACACCATATATTTT. It encodes CASSPPVFSGNTIYF.